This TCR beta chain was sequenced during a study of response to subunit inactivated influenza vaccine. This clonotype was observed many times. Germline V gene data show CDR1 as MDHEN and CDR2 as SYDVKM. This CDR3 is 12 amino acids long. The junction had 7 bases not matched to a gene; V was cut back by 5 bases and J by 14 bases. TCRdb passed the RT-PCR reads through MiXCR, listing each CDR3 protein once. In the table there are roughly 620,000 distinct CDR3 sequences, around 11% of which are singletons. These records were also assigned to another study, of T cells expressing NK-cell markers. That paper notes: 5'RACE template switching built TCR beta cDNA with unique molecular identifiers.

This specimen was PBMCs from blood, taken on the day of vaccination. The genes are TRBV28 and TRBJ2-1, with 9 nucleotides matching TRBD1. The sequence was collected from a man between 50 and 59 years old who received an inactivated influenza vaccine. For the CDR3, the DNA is TGTGCCAGCAGTCCCAGGACAGGGGCTGAGTTCTTC. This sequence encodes CASSPRTGAEFF.